This entry lists 5 T cell receptor beta chains sequenced from one sample in a study of blood T cell repertoires in COVID-19. Sequencing used immunoSEQ multiplex PCR; TCRdb keeps in-frame clones, though not all of them. The sample has some 240,000 clones; 70% to 90% are singletons. Sequencing was performed on PBMCs or T cells enriched from blood (not recorded which). The receptors were gathered from a woman aged 50 to 60 who had been exposed to COVID-19.

The V and J genes are TRBV7-8 and TRBJ1-1, with D possibly matching TRBD1 (5 bases). Trimming left V 4 bases short and J 1 base short, with 13 bases between. The CDR3 consists of 15 residues. Per the germline V gene, CDR1 is SGHVS and CDR2 is FQNEAQ. DNA of the CDR3: TGTGCCAGCAGCTCGGAGACAGTTCCGAACACTGAAGCTTTCTTT. This codes for CASSSETVPNTEAFF. Complete variable domain (other parts from reference TRBV7-8 and TRBJ1-1): GAGVSQSPRYKVAKRGQDVALRCDPISGHVSLFWYQQALGQGPEFLTYFQNEAQLDKSGLPSDRFFAERPEGSVSTLKIQRTQQEDSAVYLCASSSETVPNTEAFFGQGTRLTVV.

The chain uses TRBV9 and TRBJ2-2; 10 bases match TRBD2. The CDR3 runs 16 residues. Germline V gene lookup returns CDR1 SGDLS and CDR2 YYNGEE. The V gene end was trimmed by 3 bases and the J gene end by 6 bases; junction bases not matched to a gene: 8. The CDR3: CASSAVIAGGAGELFF. CDR3 DNA: TGTGCCAGCAGCGCCGTTATAGCGGGGGGCGCCGGGGAGCTGTTTTTT.

The chain links TRBV6-1 to TRBJ1-2; D gene ambiguous. The length of the CDR3 is 15 residues. CDR1 is MNHNS and CDR2 is SASEGT in the germline V gene. Trimming pared 2 bases from V and 3 bases from J, leaving 13 bases between. CDR3 DNA sequence: TGTGCCAGCAGTGAACTTAGCGGGATCCACTATGGCTACACCTTC. Translating gives CASSELSGIHYGYTF.

This clone was found a few times. This sequence joins TRBV9 and TRBJ2-3, with 8 bases aligning to TRBD2. V lost 3 bases and J lost 5; bases outside the gene matches: 5. This CDR3 contains 14 residues. Germline V gene lookup returns CDR1 SGDLS and CDR2 YYNGEE. The CDR3 DNA reads TGTGCCAGCAGCGGGGGACTAGTCGGAGATACGCAGTATTTT. Protein: CASSGGLVGDTQYF.

The V and J genes are TRBV27 and TRBJ2-1; 8 nucleotides line up with TRBD1. V was clipped by 0 bases and J by 8 bases; unmatched bases: 9. The germline CDR1 and CDR2 sequences are MNHEY and SMNVEV (reference sequence). This CDR3 is 16 amino acids long. CDR3 sequence reads: CASSLSPQGANDEQFF. The CDR3 DNA is TGTGCCAGCAGTTTATCCCCGCAGGGGGCGAACGATGAGCAGTTCTTC.